What follows are 16 T cell receptor beta chains derived from one specimen sequenced in a study of CD8 T cells in ankylosing spondylitis. TCRdb re-derived calls from the 5' RACE reads in MiXCR, one entry per CDR3 protein. The sample holds 25,000 to 35,000 distinct CDR3 sequences; about 14% are singletons and the top ten take about 40%. The material sequenced was blood. The receptors derive from a male donor with ankylosing spondylitis or in good health (not recorded which).

This clonotype was seen at least ten times. The V gene is TRBV6-2 or TRBV6-3, the J gene TRBJ2-1, with 10 nucleotides matching TRBD2. The CDR3 loop spans 16 amino acids. The germline V gene has CDR1 MNHEY and CDR2 SVGEGT. Trimming at V came to 3 bases and at J to 8 bases, leaving 10 bases not matched to a gene. The CDR3 reads CASSYDWLAGADEQFF. Here the CDR3 DNA reads TGTGCCAGCAGTTATGATTGGCTAGCGGGGGCGGATGAGCAGTTCTTC.

The chain has TRBV29-1 and TRBJ1-1; D is perhaps TRBD1 (6 bases). Germline V gene sequence: CDR1 SQVTM, CDR2 ANQGSEA. CDR3 size: 14 residues. V lost 0 bases and J 2 bases, leaving 10 bases between the germline ends. CDR3 amino acids: CSVEENRVNTEAFF. CDR3 in DNA: TGCAGCGTTGAAGAGAACAGGGTAAACACTGAAGCTTTCTTT.

Ten or more counts support this clonotype. The chain combines TRBV7-2 with TRBJ1-6; D remains unclear. The CDR3 is made up of 15 amino acids. Germline V lookup: CDR1 SGHTA, CDR2 FQGNSA. V dropped 0 bases and J dropped 7 bases, with 10 bases sitting between them. This chain's CDR3 is CASSLAGPPNSPLHF. The CDR3 nucleotides are TGTGCCAGCAGCTTAGCCGGGCCTCCCAATTCACCCCTCCACTTT. Full variable domain (rest looked up from reference TRBV7-2 and TRBJ1-6): GAGVSQSPSNKVTEKGKDVELRCDPISGHTALYWYRQSLGQGLEFLIYFQGNSAPDKSGLPSDRFSAERTGGSVSTLTIQRTQQEDSAVYLCASSLAGPPNSPLHFGNGTRLTVT.

This chain connects TRBV28 to TRBJ2-7, with 10 nucleotides matching TRBD2. The CDR3 runs 14 residues. The ends lost 5 bases at V and 3 bases at J; junction bases unmatched: 4. Germline V gives CDR1 MDHEN, CDR2 SYDVKM. CDR3 in amino acids: CASSPGLADYEQYF. CDR3 in DNA: TGTGCCAGCAGTCCTGGACTAGCGGACTACGAGCAGTACTTC. Looking up the rest from reference TRBV28 and TRBJ2-7 gives the full variable domain: DVKVTQSSRYLVKRTGEKVFLECVQDMDHENMFWYRQDPGLGLRLIYFSYDVKMKEKGDIPEGYSVSREKKERFSLILESASTNQTSMYLCASSPGLADYEQYFGPGTRLTVT.

V and J are TRBV29-1 and TRBJ1-1; no firm D call. Trimming left V 4 bases short and J 0 bases short, with 9 bases between. The CDR3 covers 13 residues. Per germline, CDR1 SQVTM and CDR2 ANQGSEA. DNA of the CDR3: TGCAGCGTTGGCGGCGGGATGAACACTGAAGCTTTCTTT. This sequence encodes CSVGGGMNTEAFF.

The chain recombines TRBV11-2 with TRBJ2-1, with 9 bases that match TRBD1. Germline V gene lookup returns CDR1 SGHAT and CDR2 FQNNGV. The CDR3 loop spans 15 amino acids. V shed 3 bases and J 3 bases; nucleotides not matched to a gene: 3. The CDR3 DNA reads TGTGCCAGCAGCTTTCAGGGACAGGGCTACAATGAGCAGTTCTTC. Amino acids: CASSFQGQGYNEQFF.

In this sample, this clonotype turned up a few times. The chain combines TRBV6-2 or TRBV6-3 with TRBJ1-1; D is ambiguous. Trimming left V 2 bases short and J 2 bases short, with 9 bases between. The germline V gene has CDR1 MNHEY and CDR2 SVGEGT. The CDR3 runs 14 residues. The CDR3 spells CASSYPQGNTEAFF. The CDR3, as DNA: TGTGCCAGCAGTTACCCTCAAGGAAACACTGAAGCTTTCTTT.

This chain uses TRBV6-5 with TRBJ2-4, with 13 bases identical to TRBD2. Germline assignment: CDR1 MNHEY and CDR2 SVGAGI. This CDR3 has 17 residues. Trimming removed 2 bases from V and 11 bases from J; junction bases left unmatched: 12. The CDR3: CASSYRPPRLAGGVQYF. CDR3 DNA: TGTGCCAGCAGTTACCGTCCCCCAAGACTAGCGGGAGGCGTTCAGTACTTC.

This clonotype was seen a few times. The rearrangement joins TRBV7-2 to TRBJ2-3; tentative D call: TRBD2 (5 bases). The CDR3 spans 15 residues. V lost 5 bases to trimming and J lost 5 bases, with 17 bases between them. The germline gives CDR1 SGHTA, CDR2 FQGNSA. DNA of the CDR3: TGTGCCAGCAGCCCCCGGACTCTTTTGAAAGATACGCAGTATTTT. Translated, it gives CASSPRTLLKDTQYF.

The rearrangement links TRBV7-6 to TRBJ2-1; the D gene could be TRBD1 or TRBD2 (6 bases each). Germline V lookup: CDR1 SGHVS, CDR2 FNYEAQ. The V end was cut by 4 bases, the J end by 4 bases, with 14 bases between. The CDR3 is made up of 15 amino acids. DNA of the CDR3: TGTGCCAGCAGCTCCCGTGGGGGGCCTTACAATGAGCAGTTCTTC. This encodes CASSSRGGPYNEQFF.

CDR3 DNA sequence: TGCAGTGCCAAGGCGGCAGCTGGGGAGCAGTACTTC. It specifies CSAKAAAGEQYF. The chain has TRBV20-1 and TRBJ2-7; no firm D call. CDR3 length equals 12 residues. The germline V gene encodes CDR1 DFQATT and CDR2 SNEGSKA (reference sequence). The V end was cut by 6 bases, the J end by 7 bases, with 16 bases between.

The chain links TRBV5-6 to TRBJ2-5, with D uncertain. Per germline, CDR1 SGHDT and CDR2 YYEEEE. The V gene lost 0 bases and the J gene lost 7 bases, with 13 bases spanning the gap. CDR3 length: 14 amino acids. The CDR3 spells CASSLVGQFGTQYF. The DNA for the CDR3 is TGTGCCAGCAGCTTGGTCGGGCAGTTTGGGACCCAGTACTTC.

The CDR3 DNA reads as TGTGCCAGCAGCTTAGATCGCCTGAGCACAGATACGCAGTATTTT. Its translation: CASSLDRLSTDTQYF. The V gene is TRBV11-2, the J gene TRBJ2-3; no clear D. Trimming took off 0 bases at V and 0 bases at J, with 7 bases between the two ends. CDR3 size: 15 residues. The germline gives CDR1 SGHAT, CDR2 FQNNGV.

This clonotype was seen only a few times. This chain joins TRBV29-1 and TRBJ2-2; TRBD2 agrees at 11 bases. The length of the CDR3 is 14 residues. Germline V gives CDR1 SQVTM, CDR2 ANQGSEA. With V trimmed by 6 bases and J by 4 bases, 4 bases remained unmatched. The CDR3 nucleotides are TGCAGCGTGGGTACTAGCGGGGGCACCGGGGAGCTGTTTTTT. Translation gives CSVGTSGGTGELFF.

This clonotype has more than one count but fewer than ten. The V call is TRBV2, the J call TRBJ1-1; no firm D call. V shed 5 bases and J shed 5 bases, with 12 bases lying between them. The CDR3 is 13 amino acids. The germline V gene has CDR1 SNHLY and CDR2 FYNNEI. CDR3 loop: CASSSEGRTEAFF. CDR3 nucleotide sequence: TGTGCCAGCAGTTCCGAGGGTCGGACTGAAGCTTTCTTT.

This clonotype was counted only a few times. The chain joins TRBV5-4 to TRBJ2-2; 9 nucleotides match TRBD1. The ends lost 4 bases at V and 7 bases at J; junction bases unmatched: 14. CDR1 SGHNT and CDR2 YYREEE come from the germline V gene (reference sequence). The CDR3 consists of 17 residues. CDR3 sequence (DNA): TGTGCCAGCAGCCTGGATTGGGGACAGGGAATAGGCGGGGAGCTGTTTTTT. Protein: CASSLDWGQGIGGELFF.